The 26 T cell receptor beta chains below were found in one sample sequenced in a study of post-analysis software for immune sequencing data. The study's findings and limits: In patients, roughly 5 TRBV segments were more frequent than in controls, with TRBV5-6, TRBV5-1 and TRBV20-1 among them.

cDNA libraries of TCR beta carried unique molecular identifiers. TCRdb re-derived calls from the PCR reads in MiXCR, one entry per CDR3 protein. The sample lists some 240,000 distinct CDR3 sequences, about 40% occurring once. The antigens of these receptors remain unknown. Sequencing used blood. The receptor set was obtained from a girl aged 10-17 years with multiple sclerosis.

Concerning this clonotype: This may arise from a read error, as a much more abundant clone is one base away. The rearrangement joins TRBV7-9 to TRBJ2-1; a weak D match, TRBD1 (7 bases). The CDR3 has 12 residues. Germline-derived CDR1 and CDR2 are SEHNR and FQNEAQ (reference sequence). This CDR3 is CASGQDYSEQFF. The CDR3 DNA reads as TGTGCCAGCGGACAGGACTACAGTGAGCAGTTCTTC.

This clonotype was picked up many times. This sequence joins TRBV25-1 and TRBJ2-5; D call uncertain. Trimming removed 3 bases at V and 3 bases at J, with 11 bases between. Germline-derived CDR1 and CDR2 are MGHDK and SYGVNS. There are 14 residues in the CDR3. The CDR3 protein is CASSDWGTKETQYF. In DNA, the CDR3 is TGTGCCAGCAGTGACTGGGGAACGAAAGAGACCCAGTACTTC.

In regard to this clonotype: A read error may explain this, as a much larger clone is one base away. The rearrangement links TRBV7-3 to TRBJ2-1; D uncertain. This CDR3 region has 12 residues. Trimming took off 5 bases at V and 10 bases at J, with 12 bases between the two ends. Germline values: CDR1 SGHTA, CDR2 FQGTGA. The DNA of the CDR3 is TGTGCCAGCAGCGCTGGACGAGAGGAGCAGTTCTTC. Amino acid sequence: CASSAGREEQFF.

The V gene is TRBV28, the J gene TRBJ1-1; 7 bases agree with TRBD1. V shed 4 bases and J 2 bases; nucleotides not matched to a gene: 10. Germline CDR1 MDHEN, CDR2 SYDVKM. The CDR3 is made up of 16 amino acids. The chain's CDR3 is CASSSYRGGGNTEAFF. In nucleotides, the CDR3 is TGTGCCAGCAGTTCCTACAGGGGCGGTGGAAACACTGAAGCTTTCTTT.

On this clonotype: One end of the junction fails to match germline, which may point to a read error. V and J are TRBV5-6 and TRBJ2-3; D gene ambiguous. This CDR3 comprises 13 residues. The germline gives CDR1 SGHDT, CDR2 YYEEEE. This CDR3 reads CTSSLKGGDTQYF. The CDR3, as DNA: TGTACCAGCAGCCTTAAAGGTGGGGATACGCAGTATTTT. The complete variable domain, with remaining parts taken from reference TRBV5-6 and TRBJ2-3, reads DAGVTQSPTHLIKTRGQQVTLRCSPKSGHDTVSWYQQALGQGPQFIFQYYEEEERQRGNFPDRFSGHQFPNYSSELNVNALLLGDSALYLCTSSLKGGDTQYFGPGTRLTVL.

A word on this clonotype: The final CDR3 position lacks the conserved phenylalanine or tryptophan, pointing to a likely read error. The chain combines TRBV28 with TRBJ1-1; 11 bases are shared with TRBD1. V gave up 3 bases and J gave up 11 bases; unmatched junction bases: 8. The CDR3 runs to 14 residues. The germline V gene has CDR1 MDHEN and CDR2 SYDVKM. CDR3 residues: CASSLPGTGGLAFC. CDR3 bases: TGTGCCAGCAGTTTGCCTGGGACAGGGGGTCTGGCTTTCTGT.

This clonotype has a count of ten or more. This chain connects TRBV20-1 to TRBJ2-5, with D unclear. Trimming left V 0 bases short and J 5 bases short, with 13 bases between. There are 14 residues in the CDR3. Germline V CDR1 and CDR2: DFQATT, SNEGSKA (reference sequence). For the CDR3, the DNA is TGCAGTGCTAGAGATATTGGGGTTTGGGAGACCCAGTACTTC. Amino acids: CSARDIGVWETQYF.

The chain carries TRBV20-1 and TRBJ1-1; D ambiguous. Germline lookup yields CDR1 DFQATT and CDR2 SNEGSKA (reference sequence). The CDR3 has 13 residues. V lost 1 base, J lost 3 bases, and 9 bases lay in between. The CDR3 DNA sequence: TGCAGTGCTAGAGCCCGACAAGACACTGAAGCTTTCTTT. This sequence encodes CSARARQDTEAFF.

The chain has TRBV5-5 and TRBJ2-1; a weak D match, TRBD2 (7 bases). Germline V gives CDR1 SGHKS, CDR2 YYEKEE (reference sequence). V was trimmed by 0 bases and J by 4 bases, leaving 17 bases between them. The CDR3 length is 17 residues. As DNA, the CDR3 is TGTGCCAGCAGCTTGGAGGTTCGTGGGAGGGGGTACAATGAGCAGTTCTTC. This encodes CASSLEVRGRGYNEQFF.

J is TRBJ2-1 and V is TRBV15; 9 bases are shared with TRBD1. This CDR3 contains 15 residues. Germline CDR1 reads LNHNV; CDR2 reads YYDKDF (reference sequence). Losses at the gene ends were 3 bases for V and 6 bases for J; bases not matched to a gene: 6. CDR3: CATSSRDREGNEQFF. The CDR3 DNA sequence: TGTGCCACCAGCAGCCGGGACAGGGAGGGCAATGAGCAGTTCTTC. The full variable domain, completed using reference TRBV15 and TRBJ2-1, is DAMVIQNPRYQVTQFGKPVTLSCSQTLNHNVMYWYQQKSSQAPKLLFHYYDKDFNNEADTPDNFQSRRPNTSFCFLDIRSPGLGDTAMYLCATSSRDREGNEQFFGPGTRLTVL.

As to this clonotype: Being one base from a much bigger clone, this may be a read error. The V call is TRBV12-3 or TRBV12-4, the J call TRBJ2-3; the match to TRBD2 covers 10 bases. This CDR3 is built from 17 residues. The CDR3 nucleotides are TGTGCCAGCAGTCCTATAGCGGGAGGCGGAAGCACAGATGCGCAGTATTTT. Protein sequence: CASSPIAGGGSTDAQYF.

The gene calls are TRBV5-1 and TRBJ2-2; TRBD1 matches at 12 bases. The CDR3 is made up of 18 amino acids. J gave up 6 bases and V 4 bases, and 13 bases lay outside the gene matches. Germline lookup yields CDR1 SGHRS and CDR2 YFSETQ. This CDR3 reads CASSTRAGTGGAAGELFF. The DNA for the CDR3 is TGCGCCAGCAGCACCAGAGCCGGGACAGGGGGCGCCGCCGGGGAGCTGTTTTTT.

This clonotype has at least ten counts. The chain couples TRBV7-4 to TRBJ2-7; tentatively, D is TRBD1 (6 bases). V gave up 5 bases and J gave up 4 bases, with 9 bases separating them. CDR1 and CDR2 from the germline V gene are SGHVT and SQSDAQ. The CDR3 spans 12 residues. Written as DNA, the CDR3 is TGTGCCAGCAGCCCGACAGGATACGAGCAGTACTTC. Translating gives CASSPTGYEQYF.

Comment on this clonotype: A much larger clonotype is one base distant, so this may be a read error. The chain combines TRBV7-9 with TRBJ1-2; TRBD1 aligns across 11 bases. CDR3 length: 14 amino acids. V was pared by 5 bases and J by 4 bases, with 3 bases of the junction left unmatched. Germline values: CDR1 SEHNR, CDR2 FQNEAQ (reference sequence). The CDR3 here is CASSRTGGGYGYTF. The CDR3, as DNA: TGTGCCAGCAGCCGGACAGGGGGCGGCTATGGCTACACCTTC.

This chain joins TRBV29-1 and TRBJ1-1, with 7 bases identical to TRBD1. V was clipped by 6 bases and J by 0 bases; unmatched bases: 16. Germline lookup yields CDR1 SQVTM and CDR2 ANQGSEA. The CDR3 spans 17 residues. The CDR3 here is CSVIHRDRSTLNTEAFF. The CDR3 coding sequence is TGCAGCGTCATACACCGGGACAGATCAACGTTGAACACTGAAGCTTTCTTT.

Notes on this clonotype: Germline and junction disagree at one end, which may indicate a read error. V gene TRBV27 combines with J gene TRBJ1-2; a possible D gene is TRBD1 (5 bases). Per the germline V gene, CDR1 is MNHEY and CDR2 is SMNVEV (reference sequence). This CDR3 contains 14 residues. CDR3 bases: TGTGCCAGCAGAACGGTCGGGGGAAACTATGGCCACACCTTC. This translates into CASRTVGGNYGHTF.

This sequence joins TRBV12-3 or TRBV12-4 and TRBJ2-5; D gene unclear. This CDR3 has 13 residues. The germline V and J ends were trimmed by 7 bases and 0 bases, with 9 bases remaining between them. CDR3 protein: CASTLDYQETQYF. The CDR3 bases are TGTGCCAGCACTCTCGACTACCAAGAGACCCAGTACTTC.

This clonotype was picked up many times. The CDR3 DNA reads as TGTGCCAGCAGTGAACACAGGGGAAACACCGGGGAGCTGTTTTTT. This translates into CASSEHRGNTGELFF. This chain uses TRBV28 with TRBJ2-2; the match to TRBD1 covers 7 bases. CDR1 and CDR2 from the germline V gene are MDHEN and SYDVKM. Trimming cost V 5 bases and J 2 bases; bases outside gene matches: 5. This CDR3 is 15 amino acids long.

As for this clonotype: A read error may be the cause here, since a much bigger clone is one base away. V usage is TRBV5-1 and J usage is TRBJ1-2, with 9 bases matching TRBD1. The CDR3 has 14 amino acids. Looked up from germline, CDR1 is SGHRS and CDR2 is YFSETQ. The CDR3 reads CASSPDRGHYSYTF. DNA of the CDR3: TGCGCCAGCAGCCCGGACAGGGGCCACTATAGCTACACCTTC.

The table lists this clonotype with many counts. This chain links TRBV15 with TRBJ2-5; maybe TRBD2 (6 bases). Germline V gene data show CDR1 as LNHNV and CDR2 as YYDKDF (reference sequence). V gave up 0 bases and J gave up 2 bases, with 10 bases separating them. This CDR3 spans 15 amino acids. The chain's CDR3 is CATSRDLGGQETQYF. The CDR3 DNA follows: TGTGCCACCAGCAGAGATCTTGGGGGGCAAGAGACCCAGTACTTC.

This chain joins TRBV7-2 and TRBJ1-2; D remains ambiguous. V was pared by 1 base and J by 4 bases, with 10 bases between. The CDR3 contains 14 residues. Germline CDR1 is SGHTA and CDR2 is FQGNSA. CDR3 sequence: CASSLVSGSYGYTF. CDR3 DNA sequence: TGTGCCAGCAGCTTAGTCTCGGGCTCCTATGGCTACACCTTC.

This clonotype was recorded many times. The chain combines TRBV6-5 with TRBJ2-1; TRBD1 or TRBD2 may be the D gene (5 bases each). Germline CDR1 is MNHEY and CDR2 is SVGAGI. With 7 bases removed from V and 5 bases from J, the gap between germline ends came to 12 bases. The CDR3 has 13 amino acids. This CDR3 is CASISGTNNEQFF. In DNA form, the CDR3 reads TGTGCCAGCATTTCCGGGACCAACAATGAGCAGTTCTTC.

This clonotype was recorded many times. The rearrangement links TRBV7-2 to TRBJ2-3, with D possibly being TRBD2 (5 bases). V lost 1 base, J lost 0 bases, and 11 bases lay in between. Germline lookup yields CDR1 SGHTA and CDR2 FQGNSA. This CDR3 contains 16 residues. This CDR3 is CASSLGYRGSTDTQYF. The DNA for the CDR3 is TGTGCCAGCAGCTTAGGGTACCGCGGGAGCACAGATACGCAGTATTTT.

This clonotype came up many times. The rearrangement uses TRBV5-1 and TRBJ2-3; 8 nucleotides line up with TRBD2. The CDR3 has 14 residues. With V trimmed by 4 bases and J by 2 bases, 3 bases remained unmatched. Germline V gene lookup returns CDR1 SGHRS and CDR2 YFSETQ. The DNA of the CDR3 is TGCGCCAGCAGCACACTAGCGGACACAGATACGCAGTATTTT. Translated: CASSTLADTDTQYF.

Note on this clonotype: A clone one base away is much larger, so this may be a read error. This rearrangement joins TRBV12-3 or TRBV12-4 to TRBJ1-2; a possible D gene is TRBD1 (6 bases). The CDR3 spans 14 residues. V was shortened by 3 bases and J by 7 bases, with 15 bases between the two germline ends. CDR3 region: CASSFDGGQAGYTF. The CDR3 DNA is TGTGCCAGCAGTTTCGATGGGGGACAAGCTGGCTACACCTTC.

This clonotype was seen many times. V and J are TRBV24-1 and TRBJ2-3; 7 bases agree with TRBD1. Unmatched junction bases numbered 4, after V lost 4 bases and J lost 1 base. CDR3 length: 15 residues. Germline assignment: CDR1 KGHDR and CDR2 SFDVKD. Written as DNA, the CDR3 is TGTGCCACCAGTGAACGAGACAGGGGCACAGATACGCAGTATTTT. Its translation: CATSERDRGTDTQYF.